The 32 T cell receptor beta chains given below trace back to one sample, sequenced in a study of T cells of healthy individuals. In TCRdb, the 5' RACE reads were re-called with MiXCR into one record per CDR3 protein. Found here are 38,000 or so distinct CDR3 sequences, about 4.2% of them singletons; the top ten hold about 9%. The source of these receptors is a human donor in good health.

This clonotype was seen more than once but under ten times. The J gene is TRBJ2-1, the V gene TRBV7-2, with 11 positions matching TRBD2. With V trimmed by 6 bases and J by 9 bases, 10 bases remained unmatched. Per germline, CDR1 SGHTA and CDR2 FQGNSA. The CDR3 spans 15 residues. As DNA, the CDR3 is TGTGCCAGCAGACCCGGGATAGCGGGAGGGGGTGAGCAGTTCTTC. It codes for CASRPGIAGGGEQFF.

This clonotype occurred many times. The V and J genes are TRBV14 and TRBJ2-1, with D unresolved. The CDR3 runs 14 residues. Germline values: CDR1 SGHDN, CDR2 FVKESK. The V end lost 0 bases, the J end lost 7 bases, and 10 bases lay between the germline ends. The CDR3 region has the DNA TGTGCCAGCAGCCAAGATCTAGTGCGGAATGAGCAGTTCTTC. As protein: CASSQDLVRNEQFF.

This clonotype was recorded a few times. The CDR3 protein is CASSFRGQGANEAFF. CDR3 nucleotide sequence: TGTGCCAGCAGTTTTAGGGGACAGGGTGCGAATGAAGCTTTCTTT. The chain uses TRBV12-3 or TRBV12-4 and TRBJ1-1; the match to TRBD1 covers 9 bases. V lost 3 bases to trimming and J lost 7 bases; unmatched junction nucleotides: 9. The CDR3 length is 15 residues.

This clonotype showed up many times. The chain recombines TRBV12-3 or TRBV12-4 with TRBJ2-1; perhaps TRBD2 as D (5 bases). The germline V and J ends were trimmed by 7 bases and 7 bases, with 14 bases remaining between them. CDR3 size: 13 residues. CDR3 in amino acids: CASNRESWNEQFF. In DNA, the CDR3 is TGTGCCAGCAACCGGGAATCGTGGAATGAGCAGTTCTTC.

This clonotype was observed at least ten times. The chain employs TRBV12-3 or TRBV12-4 and TRBJ1-1; D is unclear. The CDR3 has 13 residues. Deletions cut 7 bases from V and 0 bases from J, with 9 bases between. The CDR3 DNA is TGTGCCAGCACCACCCAATTGAACACTGAAGCTTTCTTT. This translates into CASTTQLNTEAFF.

There are many counts of this clonotype. The gene calls are TRBV2 and TRBJ1-2, with D hard to call. The V gene's germline CDR1 is SNHLY and CDR2 FYNNEI. V was pared by 4 bases and J by 3 bases, with 9 bases between. There are 13 residues in the CDR3. The chain's CDR3 is CASSVQTHYGYTF. In nucleotides, the CDR3 is TGTGCCAGCAGTGTACAGACCCACTATGGCTACACCTTC.

At least ten counts were recorded for this clonotype. CDR3 bases: TGCGCCAGCAGTGAATGGGACAGCACAGATACGCAGTATTTT. Its protein is CASSEWDSTDTQYF. The J gene is TRBJ2-3, the V gene TRBV10-2, with D tentatively TRBD1 or TRBD2 (5 bases each). Germline V CDR1 and CDR2: WSHSY, SAAADI. CDR3 length: 14 amino acids. V gave up 3 bases and J gave up 0 bases, with 7 bases separating them.

This clonotype was detected ten times or more. The V gene is TRBV20-1, the J gene TRBJ2-2; 9 nucleotides line up with TRBD2. CDR1 and CDR2 from the germline V gene are DFQATT and SNEGSKA (reference sequence). The V gene end was trimmed by 1 base and the J gene end by 5 bases; junction bases not matched to a gene: 5. The CDR3 extends over 15 amino acids. In DNA form, the CDR3 reads TGCAGTGCTAGAGTGGGCGGGGGGGCAACCGGGGAGCTGTTTTTT. It translates to CSARVGGGATGELFF.

This clonotype occurred many times. The rearrangement uses TRBV7-9 and TRBJ2-5, with TRBD1 as a possible D gene (5 bases). This CDR3 comprises 12 residues. In germline, CDR1 is SEHNR, CDR2 FQNEAQ (reference sequence). V gave up 5 bases and J gave up 5 bases, with 9 bases separating them. The DNA for the CDR3 is TGTGCCAGCAGCCGGTCAGGGGAGACCCAGTACTTC. It encodes CASSRSGETQYF.

This clonotype was found many times. This chain joins TRBV7-9 and TRBJ2-3; a weak D match, TRBD1 (6 bases). V lost 5 bases and J 3 bases, leaving 15 bases between the germline ends. This CDR3 is built from 15 residues. Germline V gene data show CDR1 as SEHNR and CDR2 as FQNEAQ (reference sequence). CDR3 region: CASSQGEGETDTQYF. CDR3 sequence (DNA): TGTGCCAGCAGCCAGGGAGAGGGGGAGACAGATACGCAGTATTTT.

This clonotype came up many times. The chain recombines TRBV20-1 with TRBJ2-5; 12 bases are a match to TRBD2. With V trimmed by 0 bases and J by 5 bases, 16 bases remained unmatched. Germline CDR1 and CDR2: DFQATT and SNEGSKA (reference sequence). This CDR3 comprises 19 residues. CDR3 region: CSARDIRRLAGGSQETQYF. The CDR3 bases are TGCAGTGCTAGAGATATTCGACGTCTAGCGGGAGGGAGTCAGGAGACCCAGTACTTC.

There are a few counts of this clonotype. This chain joins TRBV20-1 and TRBJ2-5; 7 nucleotides align to TRBD1. This CDR3 comprises 15 residues. The germline gives CDR1 DFQATT, CDR2 SNEGSKA (reference sequence). The V and J ends lost 7 bases and 3 bases, in that order; junction bases with no gene match: 14. CDR3 nucleotide sequence: TGCAGTGTTCCCAGACCGGGACAGAGGAAAGAGACCCAGTACTTC. Translation: CSVPRPGQRKETQYF.

CDR3 amino acids: CAIARGRQETQYF. For the CDR3, the DNA is TGTGCCATCGCCCGAGGCCGGCAAGAGACCCAGTACTTC. The V call is TRBV7-6, the J call TRBJ2-5; D unresolved. Trimming left V 10 bases short and J 2 bases short, with 14 bases between. Germline V lookup: CDR1 SGHVS, CDR2 FNYEAQ. The CDR3 contains 13 residues.

Ten or more counts support this clonotype. The J gene is TRBJ2-3, the V gene TRBV20-1; the match to TRBD2 covers 10 bases. There are 14 residues in the CDR3. The germline CDR1 and CDR2 sequences are DFQATT and SNEGSKA (reference sequence). With V trimmed by 2 bases and J by 3 bases, 2 bases remained unmatched. The CDR3 spells CSARLAGATDTQYF. The DNA of the CDR3 is TGCAGTGCTAGACTAGCGGGGGCGACAGATACGCAGTATTTT.

As concerns this clonotype: This may arise from a read error, as a much more abundant clone is one base away. This sequence joins TRBV7-9 and TRBJ1-2; D is undetermined. The CDR3 extends over 13 amino acids. V was trimmed by 2 bases and J by 8 bases, leaving 12 bases between them. The V gene's germline CDR1 is SEHNR and CDR2 FQNEAQ (reference sequence). The CDR3 is CASSLRCFGGYTF. CDR3 DNA sequence: TGTGCCAGCAGCTTAAGGTGTTTTGGAGGCTACACCTTC.

This clonotype was seen only a few times. The rearrangement joins TRBV4-3 to TRBJ2-4, with no clear D. The CDR3 consists of 15 residues. With 2 bases removed from V and 1 base from J, the gap between germline ends came to 9 bases. CDR1 is LGHNA, CDR2 YSLEER, per germline. DNA of the CDR3: TGCGCCAGCAGCCAAAGCGTTACGGCCAAAAACATTCAGTACTTC. It specifies CASSQSVTAKNIQYF.

This clonotype has a count of ten or more. The J gene is TRBJ1-3, the V gene TRBV6-5, with D unresolved. This CDR3 has 13 amino acids. Looked up from germline, CDR1 is MNHEY and CDR2 is SVGAGI. Trimming took off 2 bases at V and 5 bases at J, with 7 bases between the two ends. The CDR3 reads CASSYGGRNTIYF. The CDR3, as DNA: TGTGCCAGCAGTTACGGAGGGAGAAACACCATATATTTT.

This clonotype has at least ten counts. The chain combines TRBV20-1 with TRBJ1-1, with a tentative D call TRBD1 (5 bases). CDR3 length: 17 residues. Trimming removed 0 bases from V and 0 bases from J, with 17 bases in between. The germline gives CDR1 DFQATT, CDR2 SNEGSKA (reference sequence). This chain's CDR3 is CSARDIRESNMNTEAFF. The CDR3 DNA is TGCAGTGCTAGAGATATCAGGGAGAGTAACATGAACACTGAAGCTTTCTTT.

This clonotype came up many times. The J gene is TRBJ1-2, the V gene TRBV19; 7 nucleotides align to TRBD1. The CDR3 runs 14 residues. Germline values: CDR1 LNHDA, CDR2 SQIVND (reference sequence). J was trimmed by 8 bases and V by 3 bases; bases with no gene match: 9. In nucleotides, the CDR3 is TGTGCCAGTAGTATCGTAGGACAGGCGACGGGCTACACCTTC. Protein product: CASSIVGQATGYTF.

This clonotype appeared a few times. DNA for the CDR3: TGTGCCAGCTCCGGGGGGCGTTGGGACACTGAAGCTTTCTTT. It translates to CASSGGRWDTEAFF. This sequence joins TRBV18 and TRBJ1-1; D is possibly TRBD1 (6 bases). The CDR3 consists of 14 residues. Trimming stripped 6 bases from V and 3 bases from J, with 14 bases between. The germline V gene encodes CDR1 KGHSH and CDR2 LQKENI.

The chain combines TRBV3-1 with TRBJ2-5; 7 bases map to TRBD1. The V gene's germline CDR1 is LGHDT and CDR2 YNNKEL (reference sequence). The V segment lost 2 bases and the J segment 4 bases; nucleotides outside the gene matches: 7. This CDR3 region has 15 residues. The CDR3 spells CASSQSDRARETQYF. CDR3 DNA: TGTGCCAGCAGCCAATCAGACAGGGCAAGAGAGACCCAGTACTTC.

This clonotype showed up many times. The V and J genes are TRBV5-1 and TRBJ1-2; TRBD1 agrees at 7 bases. The ends lost 4 bases at V and 3 bases at J; junction bases unmatched: 6. Germline V gene data show CDR1 as SGHRS and CDR2 as YFSETQ. The CDR3 is made up of 14 amino acids. The CDR3 loop is CASSPRDRHYGYTF. Here the CDR3 DNA reads TGCGCCAGCAGCCCGAGGGACAGACACTATGGCTACACCTTC.

This clonotype has a count of ten or more. The chain carries TRBV20-1 and TRBJ1-5, with 9 positions matching TRBD1. Trimming removed 4 bases from V and 2 bases from J; junction bases left unmatched: 6. CDR1 DFQATT and CDR2 SNEGSKA come from the germline V gene (reference sequence). The CDR3 is 15 amino acids. CDR3 sequence reads: CSATGQGYGNQPQHF. The CDR3 DNA follows: TGCAGTGCTACGGGACAGGGCTATGGCAATCAGCCCCAGCATTTT.

The chain has TRBV30 and TRBJ1-2; D may be TRBD1 (5 bases). The germline CDR1 and CDR2 sequences are GTSNPN and SVGIG (reference sequence). V shed 2 bases and J shed 8 bases, with 12 bases lying between them. CDR3 length: 12 residues. CDR3 sequence (DNA): TGTGCCTGGAGTCCAGGGATGCAGGGCTACACCTTC. Amino acid sequence: CAWSPGMQGYTF. The full variable domain, with the rest looked up from reference TRBV30 and TRBJ1-2, is SQTIHQWPATLVQPVGSPLSLECTVEGTSNPNLYWYRQAAGRGLQLLFYSVGIGQISSEVPQNLSASRPQDRQFILSSKKLLLSDSGFYLCAWSPGMQGYTFGSGTRLTVV.

This clonotype was seen a few times. The chain employs TRBV5-1 and TRBJ2-3; tentatively, D is TRBD1 (5 bases). From germline, CDR1 is SGHRS and CDR2 YFSETQ. This CDR3 spans 15 amino acids. V gave up 0 bases and J gave up 0 bases, with 8 bases separating them. CDR3 region: CASSLEGSSTDTQYF. The CDR3 DNA sequence: TGCGCCAGCAGCTTGGAGGGGTCTAGCACAGATACGCAGTATTTT. Full variable domain (remainder filled in from reference TRBV5-1 and TRBJ2-3): KAGVTQTPRYLIKTRGQQVTLSCSPISGHRSVSWYQQTPGQGLQFLFEYFSETQRNKGNFPGRFSGRQFSNSRSEMNVSTLELGDSALYLCASSLEGSSTDTQYFGPGTRLTVL.

This clonotype was counted at least ten times. The chain uses TRBV12-3 or TRBV12-4 and TRBJ2-4; TRBD1 might be the D (5 bases). V lost 4 bases and J lost 9, with 10 bases in between. This CDR3 region has 12 residues. The CDR3 protein is CASSSRDIIQYF. CDR3 DNA sequence: TGTGCCAGCAGTTCCAGGGATATCATTCAGTACTTC.

The sample holds a few counts of this clonotype. The gene calls are TRBV2 and TRBJ2-7; TRBD1 might be the D (5 bases). This CDR3 is 15 amino acids long. The germline V gene encodes CDR1 SNHLY and CDR2 FYNNEI. V was cut by 2 bases and J by 3 bases, with 14 bases left in between. The DNA for the CDR3 is TGTGCCAGCAGTGAACACCAGGGTCGTTACTACGAGCAGTACTTC. This sequence encodes CASSEHQGRYYEQYF.

There are many counts of this clonotype. The chain has TRBV7-9 and TRBJ2-7; unclear D gene. The V end lost 6 bases, the J end lost 2 bases, and 5 bases lay between the germline ends. The CDR3 consists of 11 residues. CDR1 and CDR2 (germline): SEHNR, FQNEAQ (reference sequence). DNA of the CDR3: TGTGCCAGCAGTGGTACCTACGAGCAGTACTTC. It is translated as CASSGTYEQYF.

This clonotype was observed at least ten times. This chain joins TRBV9 and TRBJ1-6, with 7 bases aligning to TRBD1. Germline V gene lookup returns CDR1 SGDLS and CDR2 YYNGEE. The trim removed 1 base at V and 4 bases at J, leaving 2 bases unmatched. The CDR3 is made up of 15 amino acids. CDR3 sequence: CASSVSQGYNSPLHF. The CDR3 region has the DNA TGTGCCAGCAGCGTATCACAGGGGTATAATTCACCCCTCCACTTT.

This clonotype was found many times. The V and J genes are TRBV2 and TRBJ2-5; no reliable D call. Per the germline V gene, CDR1 is SNHLY and CDR2 is FYNNEI. The V and J ends lost 2 bases and 0 bases respectively, with 7 bases between them. The CDR3 covers 14 residues. CDR3 DNA sequence: TGTGCCAGCAGTGAACAGCAGCACCAAGAGACCCAGTACTTC. Encoded protein: CASSEQQHQETQYF.

There are a few counts of this clonotype. The chain joins TRBV6-5 to TRBJ1-6, with 7 bases fitting TRBD1. The CDR3 loop spans 13 amino acids. CDR1 MNHEY and CDR2 SVGAGI come from the germline V gene. V gave up 5 bases and J gave up 8 bases; unmatched junction bases: 3. The CDR3 loop reads CASSITGDSPLHF. The CDR3 bases are TGTGCCAGCAGTATCACAGGGGATTCACCCCTCCACTTT.

Only a few counts were recorded for this clonotype. The chain's CDR3 is CASSLDQGADTQYF. For the CDR3, the DNA is TGTGCCAGCAGCTTGGACCAGGGGGCAGATACGCAGTATTTT. The chain couples TRBV7-8 to TRBJ2-3; 7 positions agree with TRBD1. V was clipped by 3 bases and J by 4 bases; unmatched bases: 4. CDR1 is SGHVS, CDR2 FQNEAQ, per germline. The CDR3 spans 14 residues.